The present T cell receptor (beta chain) was sequenced within a study of blood T cell repertoires in COVID-19. At the level of the study: Spain, Italy and the United States supplied samples that represented acute and convalescent COVID-19. From T cells, B-cell-depleted T cells, or PBMCs came the material, which was cDNA or gDNA.

Germline V CDR1 and CDR2: LNHNV, YYDKDF (reference sequence). The germline V and J ends were trimmed by 0 bases and 1 base, with 6 bases remaining between them. CDR3 length equals 14 residues. Methods used by the authors: Amplification from reference gene primers served as the basis for estimated nucleated cell counts. Profiled with immunoSEQ multiplex PCR; TCRdb holds only in-frame clones, not every one. V, J and clone size reflect that table, while D and trimming were determined from the DNA. The profile shows some 260,000 clones, approximately 86% of them singletons. This clonotype was sampled from a woman aged 25-40 years with acute or convalescent COVID-19. The sample taken for sequencing was peripheral blood. The genes are TRBV15 and TRBJ1-1; TRBD1 might be the D (5 bases). CDR3 DNA: TGTGCCACCAGCAGAGACAGGGAGAACACTGAAGCTTTCTTT. Translating it yields CATSRDRENTEAFF.